Below are 3 T cell receptor beta chains sequenced from a single sample in a study of T cell repertoires in cytomegalovirus infection. The antigens of these receptors remain unknown. TCRdb passed the reads through MiXCR, listing each CDR3 protein once. The table includes approximately 300,000 distinct CDR3 sequences, about 29% detected once. The source material was cultured PBMCs, sampled from culture after CMV antigen stimulation. The origin of the receptors is a human donor in good health (CMV status not recorded). Some clones in this sample may be carry-over from other donors' samples.

There are many counts of this clonotype. The chain is built from TRBV6-1 and TRBJ2-1; TRBD2 agrees at 7 bases. V lost 2 bases and J lost 4; bases outside the gene matches: 8. The CDR3 is 16 residues long. CDR1 and CDR2 (germline): MNHNS, SASEGT. The CDR3 loop reads CASSERSTGGYNEQFF. In DNA, the CDR3 is TGTGCCAGCAGTGAACGATCAACCGGGGGGTACAATGAGCAGTTCTTC.

This clonotype is labeled medium-sized (0.01 to 0.1%). The chain carries TRBV7-2 and TRBJ2-2; tentatively, D is TRBD2 (6 bases). The V end lost 7 bases, the J end lost 1 base, and 19 bases lay between the germline ends. From germline, CDR1 is SGHTA and CDR2 FQGNSA. This CDR3 has 17 residues. CDR3 region: CASIQGRYGGNTGELFF. CDR3 nucleotides: TGTGCCAGCATCCAAGGACGATACGGGGGGAACACCGGGGAGCTGTTTTTT.

In this sample, this clonotype turned up a few times. The chain is built from TRBV10-3 and TRBJ2-5; D possibly uses TRBD1 or TRBD2 (5 bases each). The germline gives CDR1 ENHRY, CDR2 SYGVKD. Between the trimmed V and J ends, which lost 2 bases and 5 bases, there was a span of 12 bases. CDR3 size: 14 residues. This CDR3 is CAISEEGFQETQYF. CDR3 DNA sequence: TGTGCCATCAGTGAGGAGGGGTTCCAGGAGACCCAGTACTTC.